Following are 18 T cell receptor beta chains from one sample sequenced in a study of blood T cell repertoires in COVID-19. Libraries were prepared by immunoSEQ multiplex PCR; TCRdb keeps only in-frame clonotypes and omits some of them. The sample holds approximately 70,000 clones, about 93% seen once. The sequenced material came from peripheral blood. The receptors shown here come from a human donor in a cohort sampled during active COVID-19.

The chain links TRBV6-6 to TRBJ1-6; 8 bases are shared with TRBD1. The trim removed 7 bases at V and 6 bases at J, leaving 11 bases unmatched. The length of the CDR3 is 16 residues. CDR1 MNHNY and CDR2 SVGAGI come from the germline V gene (reference sequence). The CDR3 here is CASTDPGDRTNSPLHF. CDR3 in DNA: TGTGCCAGCACCGACCCAGGGGACAGGACTAATTCACCCCTCCACTTT.

V is TRBV29-1 and J is TRBJ1-2; D possibly corresponds to TRBD1 (6 bases). The CDR3 has 13 residues. V lost 7 bases and J lost 4, with 16 bases in between. Germline-derived CDR1 and CDR2 are SQVTM and ANQGSEA. Written as DNA, the CDR3 is TGCAGCGCCTCGCGGGGGCTCGCCTATGGCTACACCTTC. Its protein product is CSASRGLAYGYTF. The entire variable domain, with the rest obtained from reference TRBV29-1 and TRBJ1-2, is as follows: SAVISQKPSRDICQRGTSLTIQCQVDSQVTMMFWYRQQPGQSLTLIATANQGSEATYESGFVIDKFPISRPNLTFSTLTVSNMSPEDSSIYLCSASRGLAYGYTFGSGTRLTVV.

This rearrangement joins TRBV11-2 to TRBJ2-7, with 12 bases aligning to TRBD1. After removal of 6 bases from V and 6 bases from J, the junction contained 12 bases not matched to a gene. Per the germline V gene, CDR1 is SGHAT and CDR2 is FQNNGV. This CDR3 has 16 residues. In DNA form, the CDR3 reads TGTGCCAGCAGACCTAATCCGGGACAGGGGGCTCCCGAGCAGTACTTC. Protein product: CASRPNPGQGAPEQYF.

The CDR3 protein is CASSFGQGQSYNSPLHF. CDR3 nucleotides: TGTGCCAGCAGTTTTGGACAGGGTCAATCCTATAATTCACCCCTCCACTTT. This chain joins TRBV27 and TRBJ1-6; 8 nucleotides match TRBD1. Germline CDR1 reads MNHEY; CDR2 reads SMNVEV (reference sequence). V trimming: 3 bases; J trimming: 1 base; junction bases outside the gene matches: 5. The CDR3 consists of 17 residues.

The gene calls are TRBV10-2 and TRBJ2-6, with D perhaps TRBD2 (5 bases). V was pared by 8 bases and J by 2 bases, with 7 bases between. Germline loops: CDR1 WSHSY, CDR2 SAAADI. The CDR3 has 13 residues. This CDR3 is CASLEAGANVLTF. In nucleotides, the CDR3 is TGCGCCAGCCTGGAGGCTGGGGCCAACGTCCTGACTTTC.

This sequence joins TRBV5-5 and TRBJ2-7, with D tentatively TRBD2 (5 bases). CDR3 length equals 14 residues. Deletions cut 4 bases from V and 2 bases from J, with 13 bases between. CDR1 and CDR2 (germline): SGHKS, YYEKEE (reference sequence). This chain's CDR3 is CASSASLAPYEQYF. CDR3 nucleotide sequence: TGTGCCAGCAGCGCGTCCCTAGCCCCCTACGAGCAGTACTTC.

This rearrangement joins TRBV2 to TRBJ2-7; TRBD1 matches 10 bases. V shed 8 bases, J shed 3 bases, and the junction held 7 bases outside the gene matches. CDR1 and CDR2 from the germline V gene are SNHLY and FYNNEI. The CDR3 contains 14 residues. CDR3 residues: CASGIRDRGYEQYF. The CDR3 DNA follows: TGTGCCAGCGGAATCCGGGACAGGGGCTACGAGCAGTACTTC. Filled out from reference TRBV2 and TRBJ2-7, the complete variable domain reads EPEVTQTPSHQVTQMGQEVILRCVPISNHLYFYWYRQILGQKVEFLVSFYNNEISEKSEIFDDQFSVERPDGSNFTLKIRSTKLEDSAMYFCASGIRDRGYEQYFGPGTRLTVT.

J is TRBJ2-7 and V is TRBV2; 7 positions agree with TRBD2. Per germline, CDR1 SNHLY and CDR2 FYNNEI. The junction had 4 bases not matched to a gene; V was cut back by 6 bases and J by 2 bases. The CDR3 runs 13 residues. The CDR3 bases are TGTGCCAGCAGCGGCGGGGGTACCTACGAGCAGTACTTC. Translated: CASSGGGTYEQYF.

V and J are TRBV21-1 and TRBJ2-7; the table names TRBD2, a call not compared with the DNA. TRBV21-1 is a documented pseudogene. CDR3 size: 12 residues. This chain's CDR3 is CASTLSTCEQYF. In DNA form, the CDR3 reads TGTGCCAGCACACTTAGCACCTGCGAGCAGTACTTC.

V and J are TRBV5-1 and TRBJ2-7; 7 positions agree with TRBD2. The germline gives CDR1 SGHRS, CDR2 YFSETQ. The CDR3 runs to 15 residues. V shed 1 base and J 1 base; nucleotides not matched to a gene: 5. The CDR3 nucleotides read TGCGCCAGCAGCTTGACCGGGGGGTCGTCCTACGAGCAGTACTTC. Translated: CASSLTGGSSYEQYF.

In DNA, the CDR3 is TGTGCCAGTAGTTTCCAGATCTACGAGCAGTACTTC. Amino acid sequence: CASSFQIYEQYF. The chain has TRBV19 and TRBJ2-7; D gene uncertain. V was trimmed by 5 bases and J by 3 bases, leaving 8 bases between them. The CDR3 covers 12 residues. Per the germline V gene, CDR1 is LNHDA and CDR2 is SQIVND (reference sequence).

The chain joins TRBV4-3 to TRBJ1-5; D unresolved. Germline assignment: CDR1 LGHNA and CDR2 YSLEER. V lost 0 bases, J lost 5 bases, and 5 bases lay in between. The CDR3 extends over 13 amino acids. The CDR3 nucleotides are TGCGCCAGCAGCCAAGACCATCATCAGCCCCAGCATTTT. This encodes CASSQDHHQPQHF.

The V call is TRBV28, the J call TRBJ1-1; weak D call: TRBD1 (5 bases). This CDR3 is 13 amino acids long. The germline V gene has CDR1 MDHEN and CDR2 SYDVKM. Trimming removed 6 bases at V and 1 base at J, with 9 bases between. The CDR3 here is CASRATGNTEAFF. In nucleotides, the CDR3 is TGTGCCAGCAGAGCAACAGGGAACACTGAAGCTTTCTTT. Filled out from reference TRBV28 and TRBJ1-1, the complete variable domain reads DVKVTQSSRYLVKRTGEKVFLECVQDMDHENMFWYRQDPGLGLRLIYFSYDVKMKEKGDIPEGYSVSREKKERFSLILESASTNQTSMYLCASRATGNTEAFFGQGTRLTVV.

The rearrangement joins TRBV6-5 to TRBJ2-5; 10 positions match TRBD1. V gave up 6 bases and J gave up 4 bases; unmatched junction bases: 5. The germline V gene encodes CDR1 MNHEY and CDR2 SVGAGI. The CDR3 is made up of 14 amino acids. The CDR3 nucleotides read TGTGCCAGCAGCACCGGACAGGGGGGAGAGACCCAGTACTTC. Translation: CASSTGQGGETQYF.

The chain's CDR3 is CASSMGSSYEQYF. CDR3 bases: TGTGCCAGCAGCATGGGCAGCTCCTACGAGCAGTACTTC. This chain joins TRBV9 and TRBJ2-7; D uncertain. Trimming stripped 4 bases from V and 0 bases from J, with 8 bases between. Germline CDR1 is SGDLS and CDR2 is YYNGEE. The CDR3 runs to 13 residues.

The chain recombines TRBV10-3 with TRBJ2-7; 7 positions agree with TRBD2. There are 13 residues in the CDR3. Per germline, CDR1 ENHRY and CDR2 SYGVKD. The V gene end was trimmed by 3 bases and the J gene end by 6 bases; junction bases not matched to a gene: 5. In DNA form, the CDR3 reads TGTGCCATCAGTGAAAGGGGAGGGGCCGAGCAGTACTTC. It specifies CAISERGGAEQYF.

This clone was recorded a few times. This sequence joins TRBV5-4 and TRBJ2-7, with 13 bases lining up with TRBD2. V gave up 2 bases and J gave up 2 bases; unmatched junction bases: 1. Germline lookup yields CDR1 SGHNT and CDR2 YYREEE (reference sequence). This CDR3 has 15 amino acids. The CDR3 region has the DNA TGTGCCAGCAGCTTAGGGACTAGCGGGACCTACGAGCAGTACTTC. It encodes CASSLGTSGTYEQYF.

The chain recombines TRBV3-1 (or the pseudogene TRBV3-2) with TRBJ2-7, with 10 bases fitting TRBD1. With 4 bases clipped from V and 2 bases from J, the junction kept 5 bases outside the gene matches. CDR1 is LGHDT, CDR2 YNNKEL, per germline (reference sequence). The CDR3 covers 15 residues. The CDR3 reads CASSLRDRGTYEQYF. The CDR3 coding sequence is TGTGCCAGCAGCCTCCGGGACAGGGGAACCTACGAGCAGTACTTC.